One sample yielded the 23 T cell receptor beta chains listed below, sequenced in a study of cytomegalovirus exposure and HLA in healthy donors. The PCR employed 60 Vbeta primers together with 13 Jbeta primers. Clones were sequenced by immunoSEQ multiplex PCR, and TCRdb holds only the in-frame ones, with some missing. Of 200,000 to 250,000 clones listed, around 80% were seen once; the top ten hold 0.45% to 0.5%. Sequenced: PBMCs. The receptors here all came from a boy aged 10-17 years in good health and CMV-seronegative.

Here the CDR3 DNA reads TGTGCCAGTAAGTCGATCAGTGTCCGGGACAGGGGACGCTATGGCTACACCTTC. Translation: CASKSISVRDRGRYGYTF. The V gene is TRBV19, the J gene TRBJ1-2; 10 positions agree with TRBD1. The CDR3 is 18 amino acids. Germline CDR1 is LNHDA and CDR2 is SQIVND (reference sequence). The trim removed 7 bases at V and 4 bases at J, leaving 18 bases unmatched. Filled out from reference TRBV19 and TRBJ1-2, the complete variable domain reads DGGITQSPKYLFRKEGQNVTLSCEQNLNHDAMYWYRQDPGQGLRLIYYSQIVNDFQKGDIAEGYSVSREKKESFPLTVTSAQKNPTAFYLCASKSISVRDRGRYGYTFGSGTRLTVV.

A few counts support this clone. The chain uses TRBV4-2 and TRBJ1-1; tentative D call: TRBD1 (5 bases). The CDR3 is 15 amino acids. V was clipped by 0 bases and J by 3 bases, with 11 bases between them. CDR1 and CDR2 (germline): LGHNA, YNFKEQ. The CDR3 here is CASSQEGEYYTEAFF. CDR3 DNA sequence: TGTGCCAGCAGCCAAGAAGGGGAATACTACACTGAAGCTTTCTTT.

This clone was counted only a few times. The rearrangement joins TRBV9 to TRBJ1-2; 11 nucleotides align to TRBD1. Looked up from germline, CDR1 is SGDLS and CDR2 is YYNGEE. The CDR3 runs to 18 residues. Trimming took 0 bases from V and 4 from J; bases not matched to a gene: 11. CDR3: CASSVVEDRGHLGYGYTF. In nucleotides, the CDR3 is TGTGCCAGCAGCGTAGTCGAGGACAGGGGGCATCTGGGCTATGGCTACACCTTC.

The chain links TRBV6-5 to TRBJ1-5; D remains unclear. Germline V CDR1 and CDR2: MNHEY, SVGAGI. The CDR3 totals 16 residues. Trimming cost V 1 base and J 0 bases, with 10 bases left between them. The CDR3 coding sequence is TGTGCCAGCAGTTACTTCGGGTCGGGTAGCAATCAGCCCCAGCATTTT. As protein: CASSYFGSGSNQPQHF.

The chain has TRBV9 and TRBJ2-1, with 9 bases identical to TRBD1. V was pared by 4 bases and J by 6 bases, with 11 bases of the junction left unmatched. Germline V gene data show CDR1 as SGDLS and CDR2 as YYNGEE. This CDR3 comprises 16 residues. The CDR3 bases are TGTGCCAGCAGCTTTTCCTCCGGGACAGGGTTCAATGAGCAGTTCTTC. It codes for CASSFSSGTGFNEQFF.

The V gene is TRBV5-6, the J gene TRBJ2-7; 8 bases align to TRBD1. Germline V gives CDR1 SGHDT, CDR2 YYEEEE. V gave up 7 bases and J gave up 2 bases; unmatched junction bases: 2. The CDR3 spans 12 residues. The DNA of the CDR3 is TGTGCCAGCCGGACAGGGCCCTACGAGCAGTACTTC. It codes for CASRTGPYEQYF. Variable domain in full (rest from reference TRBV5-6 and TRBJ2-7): DAGVTQSPTHLIKTRGQQVTLRCSPKSGHDTVSWYQQALGQGPQFIFQYYEEEERQRGNFPDRFSGHQFPNYSSELNVNALLLGDSALYLCASRTGPYEQYFGPGTRLTVT.

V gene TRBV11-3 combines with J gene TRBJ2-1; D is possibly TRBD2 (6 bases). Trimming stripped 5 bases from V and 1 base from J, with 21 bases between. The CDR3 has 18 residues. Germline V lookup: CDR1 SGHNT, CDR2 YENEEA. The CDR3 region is CASSPRLLRGRSYNEQFF. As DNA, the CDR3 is TGTGCCAGCAGCCCGCGTCTTCTGCGGGGCCGTTCCTACAATGAGCAGTTCTTC.

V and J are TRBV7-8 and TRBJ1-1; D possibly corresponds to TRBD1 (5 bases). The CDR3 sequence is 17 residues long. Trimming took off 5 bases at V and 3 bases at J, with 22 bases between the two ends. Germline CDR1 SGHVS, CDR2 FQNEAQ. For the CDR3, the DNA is TGTGCCAGCAGCCACCGCCGGGGGTCGGCCTTGGACACTGAAGCTTTCTTT. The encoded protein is CASSHRRGSALDTEAFF.

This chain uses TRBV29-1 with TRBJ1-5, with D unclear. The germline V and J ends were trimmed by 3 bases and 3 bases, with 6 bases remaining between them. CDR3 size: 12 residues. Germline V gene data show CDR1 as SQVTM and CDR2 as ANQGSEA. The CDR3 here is CSVEAYNQPQHF. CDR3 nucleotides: TGCAGCGTTGAGGCTTACAATCAGCCCCAGCATTTT.

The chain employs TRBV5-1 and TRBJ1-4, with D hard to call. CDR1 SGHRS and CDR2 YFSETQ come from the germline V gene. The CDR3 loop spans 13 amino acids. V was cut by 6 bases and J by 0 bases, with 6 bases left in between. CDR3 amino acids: CASKRATNEKLFF. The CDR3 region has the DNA TGCGCCAGCAAGAGGGCAACTAATGAAAAACTGTTTTTT.

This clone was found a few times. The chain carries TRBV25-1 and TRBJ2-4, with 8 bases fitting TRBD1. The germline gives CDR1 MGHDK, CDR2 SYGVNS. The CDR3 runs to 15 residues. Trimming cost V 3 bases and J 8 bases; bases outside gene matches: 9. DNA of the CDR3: TGTGCCAGCAGTGATAGCAGGGGGCAAAGCGACATTCAGTACTTC. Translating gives CASSDSRGQSDIQYF.

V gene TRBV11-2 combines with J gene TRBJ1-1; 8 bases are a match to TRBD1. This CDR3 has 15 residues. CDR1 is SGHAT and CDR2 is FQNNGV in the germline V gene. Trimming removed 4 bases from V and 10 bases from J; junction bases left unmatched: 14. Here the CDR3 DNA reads TGTGCCAGCAGCTCGCTAGGACAGGGCGGGGCGGGAGCTTTCTTT. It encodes CASSSLGQGGAGAFF.

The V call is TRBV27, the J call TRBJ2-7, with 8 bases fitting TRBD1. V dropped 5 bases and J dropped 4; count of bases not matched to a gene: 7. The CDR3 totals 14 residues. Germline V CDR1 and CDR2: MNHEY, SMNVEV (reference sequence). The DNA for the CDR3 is TGTGCCAGCAGTCTGGGACAGGAGGGATACGAGCAGTACTTC. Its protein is CASSLGQEGYEQYF.

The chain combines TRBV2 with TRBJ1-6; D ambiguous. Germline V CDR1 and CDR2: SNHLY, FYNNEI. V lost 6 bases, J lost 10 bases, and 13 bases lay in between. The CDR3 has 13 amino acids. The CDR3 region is CASSNAVRSPLHF. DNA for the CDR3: TGTGCCAGCAGCAACGCGGTTAGGTCACCCCTCCACTTT.

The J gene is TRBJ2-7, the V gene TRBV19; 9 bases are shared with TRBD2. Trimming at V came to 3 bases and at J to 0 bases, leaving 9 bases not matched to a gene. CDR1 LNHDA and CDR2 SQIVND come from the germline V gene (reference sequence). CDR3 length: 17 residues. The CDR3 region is CASSMLLAGSLSYEQYF. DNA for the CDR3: TGTGCCAGTAGTATGCTACTAGCGGGTTCTCTCTCCTACGAGCAGTACTTC.

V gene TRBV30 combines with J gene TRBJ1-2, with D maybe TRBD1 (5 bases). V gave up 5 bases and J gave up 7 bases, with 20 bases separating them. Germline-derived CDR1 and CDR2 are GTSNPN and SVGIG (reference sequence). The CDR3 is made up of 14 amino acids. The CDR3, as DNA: TGTGCCTGGGGCAAGGGGCGCAGGATGAGTGGCTACACCTTC. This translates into CAWGKGRRMSGYTF.

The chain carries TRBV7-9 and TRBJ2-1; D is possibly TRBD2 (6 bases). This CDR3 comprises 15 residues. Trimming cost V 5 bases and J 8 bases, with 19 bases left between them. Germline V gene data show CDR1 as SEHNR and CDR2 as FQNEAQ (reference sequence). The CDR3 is CASSPGLSTGDEQFF. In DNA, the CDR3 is TGTGCCAGCAGCCCAGGACTATCCACGGGGGATGAGCAGTTCTTC.

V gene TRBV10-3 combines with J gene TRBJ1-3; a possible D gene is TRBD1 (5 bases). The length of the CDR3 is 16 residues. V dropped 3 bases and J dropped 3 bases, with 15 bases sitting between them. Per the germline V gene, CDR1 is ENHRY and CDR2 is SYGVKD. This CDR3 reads CAISERGGDGGNTIYF. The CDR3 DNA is TGTGCCATCAGTGAAAGGGGCGGTGATGGTGGAAACACCATATATTTT.

This chain's CDR3 is CASSDSSRQGSNSPLHF. The CDR3 nucleotides are TGTGCCAGCAGTGACTCGAGTAGACAGGGAAGTAATTCACCCCTCCACTTT. The chain joins TRBV6-4 to TRBJ1-6; 7 bases line up with TRBD1. Per the germline V gene, CDR1 is MRHNA and CDR2 is SNTAGT. CDR3 size: 17 residues. J lost 6 bases, V lost 0 bases, and 8 bases had no gene match.

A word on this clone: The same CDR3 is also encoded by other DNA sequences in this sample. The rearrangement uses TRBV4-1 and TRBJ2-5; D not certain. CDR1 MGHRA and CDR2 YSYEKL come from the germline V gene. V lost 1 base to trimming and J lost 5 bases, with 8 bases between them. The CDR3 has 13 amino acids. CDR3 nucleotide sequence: TGCGCCAGCAGCCAAGGTCTCCGGGAGACCCAGTACTTC. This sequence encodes CASSQGLRETQYF.

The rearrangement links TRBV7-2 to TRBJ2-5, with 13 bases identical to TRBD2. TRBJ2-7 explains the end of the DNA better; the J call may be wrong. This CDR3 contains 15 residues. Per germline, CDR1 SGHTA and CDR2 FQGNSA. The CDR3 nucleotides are TGTGCCAGCAGCTCGGGACTAGCGGGGACCTACGAGCAGTACTTC. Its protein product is CASSSGLAGTYEQYF.

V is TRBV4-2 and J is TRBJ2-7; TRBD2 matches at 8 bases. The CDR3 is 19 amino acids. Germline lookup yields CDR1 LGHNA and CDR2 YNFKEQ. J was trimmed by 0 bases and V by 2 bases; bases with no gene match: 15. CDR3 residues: CASSQQRAKTGTSSYEQYF. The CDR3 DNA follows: TGTGCCAGCAGCCAACAGAGGGCCAAAACCGGGACTAGCTCCTACGAGCAGTACTTC.

DNA for the CDR3: TGTGCCAGCAGCTTAGTCCGGAGCGGCAATCAGCCCCAGCATTTT. As protein: CASSLVRSGNQPQHF. The chain carries TRBV7-2 and TRBJ1-5; the D is unclear. The CDR3 contains 15 residues. The germline V gene encodes CDR1 SGHTA and CDR2 FQGNSA. V was trimmed by 1 base and J by 2 bases, leaving 9 bases between them.